This T cell receptor (beta chain) originates from a study of blood T cell repertoires in COVID-19 (dated by TCRdb to about 2020). Concerning the study at large: The collaborator samples originated in the United States, Italy and Spain and spanned the acute and convalescent phases of COVID-19. Subjects who had been exposed to COVID-19, were actively infected with it, or had recovered from it provided the deeply sampled blood TCRbeta repertoires that made up the dataset. Sample metadata almost always included a de-identified subject ID, COVID-19 status, age in years and sex. The prospective study material was composed of cDNA or gDNA derived from T cells, B-cell-depleted T cells, or PBMCs. Samples came from the ongoing ImmuneRACE study (first 160 participants) plus 1,254 subjects from 6 global collaborators. Where available, HLA class I and class II types were obtained from metadata supplied by the sample provider rather than from assay-based typing. A freely available public database, intended as a resource for researchers studying the immune response to SARS-CoV-2, is where the repertoires were released. Overall results and qualifications from the work: The quantity of clinical and demographic metadata differed by source and by participant and was supplied without curation.

TCRbeta CDR3 regions were amplified from genomic DNA by means of the immunoSEQ Assay, a bias-controlled multiplex PCR. From the authors' description of their analysis: Nucleated cell counts per sample were estimated from amplification of reference gene primers within the assay. To quantify the absolute abundance of each unique TCRbeta CDR3 rearrangement, sequence reads were collapsed and filtered. For each sample, productive Simpson clonality was calculated by taking the square root of Simpson's diversity index across productive rearrangements. The table comes from immuneACCESS by way of TCRdb, which keeps in-frame sequences with V and J called. Part of the clones is missing from these tables; in studies checked, under half for an unresolved V gene and the rest for unknown reasons. For V, J and clone size, that table is used; D and trimming come from the DNA. Recorded for this sample are over 200,000 clones; around 88% of them occurred a single time. Jointly, the top ten make up about 9.3% of the sample.

About this clone itself: The antigen this receptor binds is unknown. No quality values exist for individual bases; no much larger clone is one base distant.

CDR1 and CDR2 are read off the germline V gene (reference sequence) as LGHDT and YNNKEL. The CDR3, cysteine through phenylalanine, is 14 amino acids long. The entry retains the CDR3 DNA only, 42 bases that are in frame from base 1. The V and J ends are trimmed by 0 bases and 3 bases, leaving 8 bases between them. Enrolling through a virtual design, the prospective study's participants ranged in age from roughly 18 to 90 years and lived across roughly 23 United States geographic areas. To assign participants to cohorts, the prospective study relied on clinical history that participants themselves reported in a screening survey and a study questionnaire. For ImmuneRACE Cohort 3, a participant was defined as recovered based on two consecutive negative NP/OP PCR tests, clearance by a healthcare professional, or resolution of symptoms. In the prospective study, mobile phlebotomists collected whole blood, serum and a nasopharyngeal or oropharyngeal swab from each participant. Prospective study participants could optionally give additional blood draws and questionnaires over an approximately two-month period. Prospective study blood samples were shipped either frozen or at room temperature before DNA extraction.

Sequencing was carried out using PBMCs or T cells enriched from blood (not recorded which). The receptor was derived from a man aged 40-50 years who had recovered from COVID-19. In this chain, TRBV3-1 (or the pseudogene TRBV3-2) is recombined with TRBJ2-5; the D gene is not confidently resolved. The CDR3 corresponds to CASSQDWQKETQYF. In nucleotides, the sequence is TGTGCCAGCAGCCAAGATTGGCAGAAAGAGACCCAGTACTTC.